These 16 T cell receptor beta chains came from one sample sequenced in a study of T cell responses to AZD1222 COVID-19 vaccine. TCRdb's copy holds only in-frame clones and misses some; the assay was immunoSEQ multiplex PCR. In the table there are around 150,000 clones, 90% to 95% of which are singletons. This specimen was peripheral blood, taken 28 days after the second AZD1222 dose. These receptor sequences come from an adult who received the AZD1222 COVID-19 vaccine.

The chain employs TRBV2 and TRBJ1-5; unclear D gene. Per the germline V gene, CDR1 is SNHLY and CDR2 is FYNNEI. This CDR3 is 15 amino acids long. The V end lost 2 bases, the J end lost 3 bases, and 11 bases lay between the germline ends. The CDR3: CASSELQAANQPQHF. Written as DNA, the CDR3 is TGTGCCAGCAGTGAACTTCAGGCCGCCAATCAGCCCCAGCATTTT. The full variable domain, in which reference TRBV2 and TRBJ1-5 provide the parts outside the CDR3, is EPEVTQTPSHQVTQMGQEVILRCVPISNHLYFYWYRQILGQKVEFLVSFYNNEISEKSEIFDDQFSVERPDGSNFTLKIRSTKLEDSAMYFCASSELQAANQPQHFGDGTRLSIL.

The genes are TRBV3-1 (or the pseudogene TRBV3-2) and TRBJ2-5; D unresolved. CDR3 length: 16 residues. V lost 6 bases to trimming and J lost 0 bases, with 17 bases between them. Germline CDR1 LGHDT, CDR2 YNNKEL (reference sequence). This CDR3 is CASSLQSIGYQETQYF. The CDR3 DNA reads TGTGCCAGCAGTCTCCAGAGTATAGGGTACCAAGAGACCCAGTACTTC.

The chain has TRBV7-9 and TRBJ2-7, with 7 bases identical to TRBD1. Germline V CDR1 and CDR2: SEHNR, FQNEAQ (reference sequence). This CDR3 contains 14 residues. Trimming removed 3 bases from V and 3 bases from J; junction bases left unmatched: 5. CDR3: CASSLGTAYYEQYF. DNA for the CDR3: TGTGCCAGCAGCTTGGGGACAGCATACTACGAGCAGTACTTC.

This clone has only one observation. The rearrangement joins TRBV6-5 to TRBJ2-4; a weak D match, TRBD1 (5 bases). The CDR3 totals 14 residues. V lost 6 bases and J lost 2, with 11 bases in between. CDR1 is MNHEY and CDR2 is SVGAGI in the germline V gene. The CDR3 is CASSTQGSKNIQYF. In DNA, the CDR3 is TGTGCCAGCAGCACGCAGGGCTCCAAAAACATTCAGTACTTC.

The genes are TRBV5-1 and TRBJ2-3; D might be TRBD2 (5 bases). This CDR3 is built from 13 residues. V lost 7 bases and J 0 bases, leaving 9 bases between the germline ends. Germline V gene data show CDR1 as SGHRS and CDR2 as YFSETQ. The CDR3 protein is CASGAESTDTQYF. The CDR3 bases are TGCGCCAGCGGAGCGGAAAGCACAGATACGCAGTATTTT.

The genes are TRBV7-9 and TRBJ1-1; TRBD1 aligns across 7 bases. The germline CDR1 and CDR2 sequences are SEHNR and FQNEAQ (reference sequence). This CDR3 contains 14 residues. V trimming: 5 bases; J trimming: 1 base; junction bases outside the gene matches: 4. CDR3 bases: TGTGCCAGCAGCCATAGACAGGGGAACACTGAAGCTTTCTTT. This encodes CASSHRQGNTEAFF.

CDR3 amino acids: CASSVGTGVNTEAFF. In DNA form, the CDR3 reads TGTGCCAGCAGCGTGGGGACAGGGGTGAACACTGAAGCTTTCTTT. V and J are TRBV9 and TRBJ1-1; 10 nucleotides match TRBD1. Germline assignment: CDR1 SGDLS and CDR2 YYNGEE. The CDR3 is made up of 15 amino acids. The junction had 1 base not matched to a gene; V was cut back by 2 bases and J by 0 bases.

The chain carries TRBV10-2 and TRBJ1-3; no clear D. The CDR3 extends over 14 amino acids. Trimming stripped 0 bases from V and 7 bases from J, with 10 bases between. The germline V gene encodes CDR1 WSHSY and CDR2 SAAADI. Written as DNA, the CDR3 is TGCGCCAGCAGTGAGTCTTTCCCTGCGAACACCATATATTTT. Its protein is CASSESFPANTIYF.

The V gene is TRBV13, the J gene TRBJ1-6, with D unclear. The CDR3 runs to 14 residues. V was shortened by 3 bases and J by 9 bases, with 12 bases between the two germline ends. Germline CDR1 and CDR2: PRHDT and FYEKMQ (reference sequence). For the CDR3, the DNA is TGTGCCAGCAGCTTGGCACAGTTTAGTTCACCCCTCCACTTT. Protein product: CASSLAQFSSPLHF.

The chain is built from TRBV5-1 and TRBJ1-3; possible D gene TRBD1, 5 bases. Trimming removed 4 bases from V and 4 bases from J, with 15 bases in between. The germline V gene has CDR1 SGHRS and CDR2 YFSETQ. This CDR3 region has 15 residues. The CDR3: CASSPMGGDGNTIYF. CDR3 sequence (DNA): TGCGCCAGCAGCCCCATGGGAGGGGACGGAAACACCATATATTTT.

This chain connects TRBV18 to TRBJ1-2; D perhaps matches TRBD1 (5 bases). Germline V gene sequence: CDR1 KGHSH, CDR2 LQKENI. This CDR3 spans 14 amino acids. The V end lost 3 bases, the J end lost 8 bases, and 16 bases lay between the germline ends. The DNA for the CDR3 is TGTGCCAGCTCACCGATACAAGGGGAAGGGGGCTACACCTTC. Encoded protein: CASSPIQGEGGYTF. Full variable domain (rest looked up from reference TRBV18 and TRBJ1-2): NAGVMQNPRHLVRRRGQEARLRCSPMKGHSHVYWYRQLPEEGLKFMVYLQKENIIDESGMPKERFSAEFPKEGPSILRIQQVVRGDSAAYFCASSPIQGEGGYTFGSGTRLTVV.

The chain carries TRBV6-5 and TRBJ1-1; no definite D call. Per germline, CDR1 MNHEY and CDR2 SVGAGI. The V end was cut by 2 bases, the J end by 1 base, with 14 bases between. This CDR3 region has 16 residues. The CDR3 protein is CASSYVWAVKNTEAFF. CDR3 bases: TGTGCCAGCAGTTACGTCTGGGCAGTCAAGAACACTGAAGCTTTCTTT.

The chain carries TRBV27 and TRBJ1-2; 8 nucleotides agree with TRBD1. Germline assignment: CDR1 MNHEY and CDR2 SMNVEV (reference sequence). This CDR3 contains 16 residues. After removal of 6 bases from V and 5 bases from J, the junction contained 14 bases not matched to a gene. CDR3 coding DNA: TGTGCCAGCAGGGGACCAGGGACAGGCATTTTATATGGCTACACCTTC. It yields the protein CASRGPGTGILYGYTF.

The chain uses TRBV30 and TRBJ2-1, with TRBD2 matching 7 bases. Germline CDR1 and CDR2: GTSNPN and SVGIG (reference sequence). V gave up 0 bases and J gave up 4 bases; unmatched junction bases: 3. This CDR3 spans 14 amino acids. CDR3 nucleotide sequence: TGTGCCTGGAGTGTACTCGGGGGGTACAATGAGCAGTTCTTC. Translating it yields CAWSVLGGYNEQFF.

This rearrangement joins TRBV19 to TRBJ1-5; the D gene is possibly TRBD1 (6 bases). The germline V and J ends were trimmed by 5 bases and 4 bases, with 15 bases remaining between them. This CDR3 has 15 amino acids. Looked up from germline, CDR1 is LNHDA and CDR2 is SQIVND (reference sequence). The CDR3 reads CASSAGTYLNQPQHF. The CDR3 bases are TGTGCCAGTAGTGCCGGGACATATCTAAATCAGCCCCAGCATTTT. The full variable domain, completed using reference TRBV19 and TRBJ1-5, is DGGITQSPKYLFRKEGQNVTLSCEQNLNHDAMYWYRQDPGQGLRLIYYSQIVNDFQKGDIAEGYSVSREKKESFPLTVTSAQKNPTAFYLCASSAGTYLNQPQHFGDGTRLSIL.

The V and J genes are TRBV18 and TRBJ1-2; TRBD1 matches at 8 bases. CDR3 length: 16 residues. Unmatched junction bases numbered 10, after V lost 2 bases and J lost 5 bases. The V gene's germline CDR1 is KGHSH and CDR2 LQKENI. This CDR3 is CASSPSGGQSHYGYTF. The DNA of the CDR3 is TGTGCCAGCTCACCATCAGGGGGCCAGTCTCATTATGGCTACACCTTC.